These T cell receptor beta chains were read from a single sample in a study of T cells in Graves' hyperthyroidism and ophthalmopathy. TCRdb itself ran the multiplex PCR reads through MiXCR, one entry per CDR3 protein. The top ten hold approximately 8% of the sample, which has some 770,000 distinct CDR3 sequences, over 15% seen once. Sequencing was done on a sample of blood. These receptors were taken from a man aged 18 to 35 with Graves' hyperthyroidism. CDR3s include the opening cysteine and the closing phenylalanine or tryptophan. A D gene is named only where the DNA matches it firmly. Size is stated for part of the rows, as once, few or many counts, or as a class when the clone is expanded.

CDR3 protein: CSAREGTSADTQYF; CDR3 DNA: TGCAGTGCTAGAGAAGGGACTAGCGCAGATACGCAGTATTTT; clone size: few; D gene: TRBD2; V gene: TRBV20-1; J gene: TRBJ2-3
CDR3 protein: CATERLRGTGANVPTF; CDR3 DNA: TGTGCCACCGAAAGACTCAGAGGGACTGGGGCCAACGTCCCGACTTTC; clone size: -; D gene: -; V gene: TRBV6-2/TRBV6-3; J gene: TRBJ2-6
CDR3 protein: CSARGGAGYTF; CDR3 DNA: TGCAGTGCTAGAGGGGGGGCTGGCTACACCTTC; clone size: -; D gene: -; V gene: TRBV20-1; J gene: TRBJ1-2
CDR3 protein: CASSQGESYGYTF; CDR3 DNA: TGTGCCAGCAGCCAGGGCGAGAGCTATGGCTACACCTTC; clone size: -; D gene: -; V gene: TRBV14; J gene: TRBJ1-2
CDR3 protein: CATSVSSGSTDEQFF; CDR3 DNA: TGTGCCACCAGTGTCTCTAGCGGGAGCACGGATGAGCAGTTCTTC; clone size: many; D gene: TRBD2; V gene: TRBV24-1; J gene: TRBJ2-1
CDR3 protein: CASSPPAGTANTEAFF; CDR3 DNA: TGTGCCAGCAGTCCCCCGGCGGGGACGGCGAACACTGAAGCTTTCTTT; clone size: many; D gene: -; V gene: TRBV28; J gene: TRBJ1-1
CDR3 protein: CASSHLLAGRYEQYF; CDR3 DNA: TGCGCCAGCAGCCATTTACTAGCGGGGAGGTACGAGCAGTACTTC; clone size: -; D gene: TRBD2; V gene: TRBV4-1; J gene: TRBJ2-7
CDR3 protein: CASSQARAGDSYNEQFF; CDR3 DNA: TGCGCCAGCAGCCAGGCTAGAGCGGGAGACTCCTACAATGAGCAGTTCTTC; clone size: few; D gene: TRBD2; V gene: TRBV4-1; J gene: TRBJ2-1
CDR3 protein: CSANSGTGNTEAFF; CDR3 DNA: TGCAGTGCCAACTCCGGGACGGGGAACACTGAAGCTTTCTTT; clone size: many; D gene: -; V gene: TRBV20-1; J gene: TRBJ1-1
CDR3 protein: CATSDAGGSQPQHF; CDR3 DNA: TGTGCCACCAGTGATGCCGGAGGAAGTCAGCCCCAGCATTTT; clone size: many; D gene: -; V gene: TRBV24-1; J gene: TRBJ1-5
CDR3 protein: CASSYTVGTGGSNEQFF; CDR3 DNA: TGTGCCAGCAGTTACACAGTCGGGACAGGGGGTTCGAATGAGCAGTTCTTC; clone size: few; D gene: TRBD1; V gene: TRBV6-5; J gene: TRBJ2-1
CDR3 protein: CASSFLAAVAGDGYGYNEQFF; CDR3 DNA: TGTGCCAGCAGTTTCCTTGCCGCGGTAGCGGGAGACGGCTACGGCTACAATGAGCAGTTCTTC; clone size: -; D gene: TRBD2; V gene: TRBV27; J gene: TRBJ2-1
CDR3 protein: CASSLSWDRAKNIQYF; CDR3 DNA: TGTGCCAGCAGTTTAAGTTGGGACAGGGCTAAAAACATTCAGTACTTC; clone size: many; D gene: TRBD1; V gene: TRBV28; J gene: TRBJ2-4
CDR3 protein: CASSYRTSGETQYF; CDR3 DNA: TGTGCCAGCAGCTATAGGACTAGCGGAGAGACCCAGTACTTC; clone size: few; D gene: TRBD2; V gene: TRBV5-6; J gene: TRBJ2-5
CDR3 protein: CASSLATGKTDTQYF; CDR3 DNA: TGCGCCAGCAGCCTCGCTACAGGGAAGACAGATACGCAGTATTTT; clone size: many; D gene: -; V gene: TRBV5-1; J gene: TRBJ2-3
CDR3 protein: CSAIGGTDTQYF; CDR3 DNA: TGCAGTGCTATCGGGGGCACAGATACGCAGTATTTT; clone size: many; D gene: -; V gene: TRBV20-1; J gene: TRBJ2-3